This record concerns one T cell receptor (beta chain) sequence. Its antigen is still unknown. Qualities for individual bases were not recorded, and no much larger clone is one base off. Participants in the prospective study were enrolled through a virtual design, were aged roughly 18 to 100 years, and lived in roughly 25 United States geographic areas. In the prospective study, cohorts were assigned on the basis of participant-reported clinical history obtained from a screening survey and a study questionnaire. Recovered participants in ImmuneRACE Cohort 3 were defined as having two consecutive negative NP/OP PCR tests, clearance from a healthcare professional, or resolution of symptoms. Each participant in the prospective study had whole blood, serum and a nasopharyngeal or oropharyngeal swab collected by mobile phlebotomists. Additional blood draws and questionnaires over an approximately 2-month period could optionally be provided by prospective study participants. Before DNA extraction, blood samples from the prospective study were shipped at room temperature or frozen.

The immunoSEQ Assay, a bias-controlled multiplex PCR, was used to amplify TCRbeta CDR3 regions from genomic DNA. As for the original processing: The number of nucleated cells in each sample was estimated by amplification of reference gene primers within the assay. Sequence reads were collapsed and filtered to measure the absolute abundance of every unique TCRbeta CDR3 rearrangement. Productive Simpson clonality was computed per sample as the square root of Simpson's diversity index over productive rearrangements. What TCRdb holds here is the immuneACCESS table cut down to in-frame rearrangements. Part of the clones is not present; checked against another copy, under half of the missing clones reflect an unresolved V gene, and the others are unexplained. Clonal size and the V and J genes are those of that table, whereas D and trimming came from the DNA. The sample contains about 220,000 clones, 88% of them found a single time. Clones ranked in the top ten supply roughly 2.8% of the sample.

This record comes from a study of blood T cell repertoires in COVID-19 (TCRdb year 2020). General notes on the study: Samples from collaborators originated in the United States, Italy and Spain and spanned both the acute and convalescent phases of COVID-19. The prospective study material was composed of cDNA or gDNA derived from T cells, B-cell-depleted T cells, or PBMCs. Subjects who had been exposed to COVID-19, were actively infected with it, or had recovered from it provided the deeply sampled blood TCRbeta repertoires that made up the dataset. The repertoires were released in a freely available public database meant as a resource for research on the immune response to SARS-CoV-2. Samples were obtained from the ongoing ImmuneRACE study (first 160 participants) and from some 1,300 subjects provided by 6 global collaborators. Nearly every sample came with metadata listing a de-identified subject ID, COVID-19 status, age in years and sex. Where available, HLA class I and class II types were taken from metadata supplied by the sample provider and were not determined by assay-based typing. The full study reports these points: The amount of clinical and demographic metadata varied by source and participant and was provided uncurated.

From cysteine to phenylalanine, the CDR3 is 15 amino acids long. The read is trimmed to its CDR3 DNA, 45 bases read in frame from base 1. For CDR1 and CDR2, the germline V gene lists LGHNA and YSLEER. V is cut by 0 bases and J by 5 bases, and the space between the germline ends is 13 bases. The chain joins TRBV4-3 to TRBJ2-5; 6 matching bases give a weak D call of TRBD1. This sequence originates from a woman between 25 and 40 years old who had recovered from COVID-19. The sequenced sample was PBMCs or T cells enriched from blood (not recorded which). CDR3 sequence: CASSQDRGREETQYF. The nucleotides read TGCGCCAGCAGCCAAGACAGGGGTCGTGAGGAGACCCAGTACTTC.